These 9 T cell receptor beta chains originate from one sample sequenced in a study of cytomegalovirus exposure and HLA in healthy donors (dated 2017 in TCRdb). Receptors were amplified or captured by the immunoSEQ multiplex PCR assay. A mixture of 60 forward primers for TCR Vbeta segments and 13 reverse primers for TCR Jbeta segments was used in the multiplex PCR. TCRdb limited this immuneACCESS table to in-frame rearrangements with V and J called. A share of clones is missing; checked studies link under half to unresolved V genes, and the rest is unexplained. Recorded for this sample are hundreds of thousands of clones; around 80% of them occurred a single time. The ten top clones hold more than 0.45% of the sample. The sequenced material came from PBMCs. All receptors come from a boy aged 10-17 years in good health and CMV-seronegative.

The CDR3 region is CASSYGLTSTDTQYF. As DNA, the CDR3 is TGTGCCAGCAGCTACGGACTCACCTCCACAGATACGCAGTATTTT. The rearrangement uses TRBV7-2 and TRBJ2-3, with D perhaps matching TRBD2 (5 bases). Trimming pared 4 bases from V and 2 bases from J, leaving 13 bases between. Germline lookup yields CDR1 SGHTA and CDR2 FQGNSA. This CDR3 is 15 amino acids long.

The rearrangement joins TRBV10-3 to TRBJ2-1, with D possibly TRBD2 on 5 matching bases. Germline CDR1 is ENHRY and CDR2 is SYGVKD. The ends were cut back, 7 bases at V and 4 bases at J, with 14 bases in the middle. The CDR3 extends over 14 amino acids. The CDR3 protein is CAIKSGSWYNEQFF. For the CDR3, the DNA is TGTGCCATCAAATCGGGGAGTTGGTACAATGAGCAGTTCTTC.

The chain couples TRBV11-2 to TRBJ1-1; D may be TRBD1 (6 bases). The CDR3 runs 15 residues. Trimming took off 2 bases at V and 3 bases at J, with 13 bases between the two ends. Germline CDR1 reads SGHAT; CDR2 reads FQNNGV. The CDR3 DNA is TGTGCCAGCAGCTTACAGGGGATAACGGACACTGAAGCTTTCTTT. Translation gives CASSLQGITDTEAFF. Together with reference TRBV11-2 and TRBJ1-1, the CDR3 gives the full variable domain: EAGVAQSPRYKIIEKRQSVAFWCNPISGHATLYWYQQILGQGPKLLIQFQNNGVVDDSQLPKDRFSAERLKGVDSTLKIQPAKLEDSAVYLCASSLQGITDTEAFFGQGTRLTVV.

This clone has just one count. This sequence joins TRBV11-3 and TRBJ1-1, with TRBD1 as a possible D gene (5 bases). Germline CDR1 is SGHNT and CDR2 is YENEEA. The CDR3 runs 12 residues. Trimming took off 6 bases at V and 3 bases at J, with 8 bases between the two ends. CDR3: CASRGGDTEAFF. CDR3 bases: TGTGCCAGCAGGGGGGGAGACACTGAAGCTTTCTTT.

CDR3 bases: TGCGCCAGCAGCTTGGCCCACAATAGCGGGGGAGCCTACGAGCAGTACTTC. Encoded protein: CASSLAHNSGGAYEQYF. V is TRBV5-1 and J is TRBJ2-7; 9 nucleotides align to TRBD2. With 0 bases clipped from V and 2 bases from J, the junction kept 9 bases outside the gene matches. The CDR3 has 17 residues. The germline gives CDR1 SGHRS, CDR2 YFSETQ.

The V call is TRBV5-1, the J call TRBJ2-1; D may be TRBD1 (6 bases). The CDR3 runs to 16 residues. Trimming stripped 1 base from V and 7 bases from J, with 18 bases between. CDR1 SGHRS and CDR2 YFSETQ come from the germline V gene. CDR3 sequence (DNA): TGCGCCAGCAGCTTGACAGGGTGGATGGGAAATAATGAGCAGTTCTTC. This codes for CASSLTGWMGNNEQFF.

This chain connects TRBV5-1 to TRBJ1-1, with D possibly matching TRBD1 (5 bases). Trimming stripped 1 base from V and 2 bases from J, with 9 bases between. Germline CDR1 reads SGHRS; CDR2 reads YFSETQ. The CDR3 covers 14 residues. The CDR3 region is CASSLTGYNTEAFF. CDR3 nucleotides: TGCGCCAGCAGCTTGACAGGTTACAACACTGAAGCTTTCTTT.

The chain uses TRBV27 and TRBJ1-2, with TRBD1 as a possible D gene (6 bases). V was trimmed by 5 bases and J by 1 base, leaving 17 bases between them. The CDR3 sequence is 16 residues long. Germline CDR1 reads MNHEY; CDR2 reads SMNVEV (reference sequence). The CDR3 DNA is TGTGCCAGCAGTCAAGGGACAAGGTGGGGTAACTATGGCTACACCTTC. Its translation: CASSQGTRWGNYGYTF.

In DNA, the CDR3 is TGTGCCAGCAGTTTTTCACAGGGAGGGACCTATGGCTACACCTTC. Its translation is CASSFSQGGTYGYTF. V usage is TRBV6-5 and J usage is TRBJ1-2, with TRBD1 as a possible D gene (6 bases). Germline V gene lookup returns CDR1 MNHEY and CDR2 SVGAGI. The CDR3 loop spans 15 amino acids. V was trimmed by 4 bases and J by 4 bases, leaving 16 bases between them.